Described below is a single T cell receptor beta chain sequence and its context. As yet, its antigen is unknown. TCRdb re-called the 5' RACE reads and catalogs CDR3 proteins one per entry, DNA excluded. The repertoire table contains 400,000 to 500,000 distinct CDR3 sequences. The data are from a study of T cells expressing NK-cell markers. Across the whole study: Cells sorted as CD3+CD56+NKG2C+, CD3+CD56+NKG2C- and CD3+CD56-NKG2C+ T cells supplied the TCR beta repertoires.

Findings and limits, study-wide: Where a handful of donors were concerned, these clonotypes also led the CD3+CD56-NKG2C+ fraction.

In germline, CDR1 is MDHEN, CDR2 SYDVKM. The CDR3 consists of 15 residues. Material: blood T cells: a sorted CD56 or NKG2C T cell subset, CD4+ or CD8+ T cells, or bulk PBMC T cells (not recorded which). The V call is TRBV28, the J call TRBJ1-5; TCRdb proposes TRBD1, but this gene call is untestable without DNA. The origin of this receptor is a woman aged 18 to 75 in good health. CDR3 sequence reads: CASGLGTGGWQPQHF.